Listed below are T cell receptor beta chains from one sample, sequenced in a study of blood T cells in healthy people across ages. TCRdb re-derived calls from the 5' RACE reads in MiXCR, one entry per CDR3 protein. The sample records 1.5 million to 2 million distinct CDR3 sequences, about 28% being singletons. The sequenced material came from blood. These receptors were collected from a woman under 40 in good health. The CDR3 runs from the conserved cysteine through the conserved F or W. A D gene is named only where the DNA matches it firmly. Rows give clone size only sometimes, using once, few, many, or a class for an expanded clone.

cdr3_nt: TGTGCCAGCAGCGCTTCCTTAGTTCAGGAGCAGTACTTC
cdr3_aa: CASSASLVQEQYF
d_call: NA
v_call: TRBV14
j_call: TRBJ2-7
clone_size: NA

cdr3_nt: TGTGCCACCAGCAGAGAAAGGGACAGGTACTACGAGCAGTACTTC
cdr3_aa: CATSRERDRYYEQYF
d_call: TRBD1
v_call: TRBV15
j_call: TRBJ2-7
clone_size: many

cdr3_nt: TGTGCCAGCAGCCCCTGGGACAGGGCTGGCTACACCTTC
cdr3_aa: CASSPWDRAGYTF
d_call: TRBD1
v_call: TRBV3-1
j_call: TRBJ1-2
clone_size: few

cdr3_nt: TGTGCCAGCAGTTTATGGGACAGAAGTCAGCCCCAGCATTTT
cdr3_aa: CASSLWDRSQPQHF
d_call: NA
v_call: TRBV28
j_call: TRBJ1-5
clone_size: few

cdr3_nt: TGTGCCAGCACCGCTACAGGGCCCTACGAGCAGTACTTC
cdr3_aa: CASTATGPYEQYF
d_call: NA
v_call: TRBV12-3/TRBV12-4
j_call: TRBJ2-7
clone_size: NA

cdr3_nt: TGTGCCAGCAGTGAAGGAACGGGAGTCGGCGAGCAGTACTTC
cdr3_aa: CASSEGTGVGEQYF
d_call: NA
v_call: TRBV2
j_call: TRBJ2-7
clone_size: few

cdr3_nt: TGTGCCAGCGAGAAAACCCAAGAGACCCAGTACTTC
cdr3_aa: CASEKTQETQYF
d_call: NA
v_call: TRBV2
j_call: TRBJ2-5
clone_size: few

cdr3_nt: TGCGCCAGCAGCCTGACCAGCGGGCCTGACTACAATGAGCAGTTCTTC
cdr3_aa: CASSLTSGPDYNEQFF
d_call: NA
v_call: TRBV5-1
j_call: TRBJ2-1
clone_size: NA

cdr3_nt: TGTGCCTGGAGACCGACTCGGGGAGTGCGGGAGACCCAGTTCTTC
cdr3_aa: CAWRPTRGVRETQFF
d_call: TRBD2
v_call: TRBV30
j_call: TRBJ2-1
clone_size: few

cdr3_nt: TGTGCCAGCAGTTACGGCGGCCTAAAAACTGAAGCTTTCTTT
cdr3_aa: CASSYGGLKTEAFF
d_call: NA
v_call: TRBV6-6
j_call: TRBJ1-1
clone_size: NA

cdr3_nt: TGCGCCAGCAGCCAAAGGACAGGATGGGGCTACACCTTC
cdr3_aa: CASSQRTGWGYTF
d_call: TRBD1
v_call: TRBV5-1
j_call: TRBJ1-2
clone_size: NA

cdr3_nt: TGTGCCAGCAGCTCAAAACAGGGCACAGATACGCAGTATTTT
cdr3_aa: CASSSKQGTDTQYF
d_call: NA
v_call: TRBV7-2
j_call: TRBJ2-3
clone_size: NA

cdr3_nt: TGTGCCAGCAGCTTAACGCTCGGGGGGGGTCAAGAGACCCAGTACTTC
cdr3_aa: CASSLTLGGGQETQYF
d_call: TRBD2
v_call: TRBV7-2
j_call: TRBJ2-5
clone_size: NA

cdr3_nt: TGTGCCAGCAGCGTCTCTTGGACTGGTACCTACGAGCAGTACTTC
cdr3_aa: CASSVSWTGTYEQYF
d_call: NA
v_call: TRBV9
j_call: TRBJ2-7
clone_size: few

cdr3_nt: TGTGCCAGCAGCTCGAGGACTAGCATCGATCCAGATACGCAGTATTTT
cdr3_aa: CASSSRTSIDPDTQYF
d_call: TRBD2
v_call: TRBV7-9
j_call: TRBJ2-3
clone_size: NA

cdr3_nt: TGTGCCAGCAGTGCTCGGGACAAGAATCAGCCCCAGCATTTT
cdr3_aa: CASSARDKNQPQHF
d_call: NA
v_call: TRBV2
j_call: TRBJ1-5
clone_size: few

cdr3_nt: TGCAGTGCTAGAGTCCCTACTAGCCCCGCAAGGGGTGAGACCCAGTACTTC
cdr3_aa: CSARVPTSPARGETQYF
d_call: NA
v_call: TRBV20-1
j_call: TRBJ2-5
clone_size: many

cdr3_nt: TGCGGTGCTAGGTGGAACCAAGAGACCCAGTACTTC
cdr3_aa: CGARWNQETQYF
d_call: NA
v_call: TRBV20-1
j_call: TRBJ2-5
clone_size: NA

cdr3_nt: TGCAGTGCTGGATGGACTAGCGGGAGTAGCACAGATACGCAGTATTTT
cdr3_aa: CSAGWTSGSSTDTQYF
d_call: TRBD2
v_call: TRBV20-1
j_call: TRBJ2-3
clone_size: NA

cdr3_nt: TGCAGCGTTGAAAGTGCTCGTGGACGGGCCTACGAGCAGTACTTC
cdr3_aa: CSVESARGRAYEQYF
d_call: NA
v_call: TRBV29-1
j_call: TRBJ2-7
clone_size: many

cdr3_nt: TGCGCCAGCAGCGCCCGGGCCCCTAATGAAAAACTGTTTTTT
cdr3_aa: CASSARAPNEKLFF
d_call: NA
v_call: TRBV5-1
j_call: TRBJ1-4
clone_size: few

cdr3_nt: TGCAGCGTAAAGACCGCCGTCATTAGCGGGGGGGCCTACAATGAGCAGTTCTTC
cdr3_aa: CSVKTAVISGGAYNEQFF
d_call: TRBD2
v_call: TRBV29-1
j_call: TRBJ2-1
clone_size: few

cdr3_nt: TGTGCCAGCAGCCCCACTTATAGCTTATCCACAGATACGCAGTATTTT
cdr3_aa: CASSPTYSLSTDTQYF
d_call: NA
v_call: TRBV4-2
j_call: TRBJ2-3
clone_size: few

cdr3_nt: TGCAGCGTGGATACAGGGTTGAACACTGAAGCTTTCTTT
cdr3_aa: CSVDTGLNTEAFF
d_call: NA
v_call: TRBV29-1
j_call: TRBJ1-1
clone_size: few

cdr3_nt: TGTGCCAGCAGCTTAGCAGGTGGAAGTTCACCCCTCCACTTT
cdr3_aa: CASSLAGGSSPLHF
d_call: NA
v_call: TRBV7-2
j_call: TRBJ1-6
clone_size: NA

cdr3_nt: TGCAGTGCTAGTACTCAAGTGGCTGGCTACACCTTC
cdr3_aa: CSASTQVAGYTF
d_call: NA
v_call: TRBV20-1
j_call: TRBJ1-2
clone_size: NA

cdr3_nt: TGTGCCAGCAGTTCTTGGGACTCCACCGGGGAGCTGTTTTTT
cdr3_aa: CASSSWDSTGELFF
d_call: NA
v_call: TRBV12-3/TRBV12-4
j_call: TRBJ2-2
clone_size: few

cdr3_nt: TGTGCCAGCAGGGAGGGGGAGAGGACAGATACGCAGTATTTT
cdr3_aa: CASREGERTDTQYF
d_call: NA
v_call: TRBV28
j_call: TRBJ2-3
clone_size: NA

cdr3_nt: TGTGCCAGCAGTGGAAGGGTGGGCACTGAAGCTTTCTTT
cdr3_aa: CASSGRVGTEAFF
d_call: NA
v_call: TRBV2
j_call: TRBJ1-1
clone_size: few

cdr3_nt: TGTGCCAGCAGTTACGGCACAGAAGCTAACTATGGCTACACCTTC
cdr3_aa: CASSYGTEANYGYTF
d_call: NA
v_call: TRBV6-6
j_call: TRBJ1-2
clone_size: few

cdr3_nt: TGTGCCAGCAGCCCCAAACTCCAAGATACGCAGTATTTT
cdr3_aa: CASSPKLQDTQYF
d_call: NA
v_call: TRBV7-9
j_call: TRBJ2-3
clone_size: few

cdr3_nt: TGTGCCAGCAGCTTTTGGGAGGGGGGTTCCTACGAGCAGTACTTC
cdr3_aa: CASSFWEGGSYEQYF
d_call: NA
v_call: TRBV7-6
j_call: TRBJ2-7
clone_size: many

cdr3_nt: TGTGCCAGCAGCTTAGTCAGGGAGGCGGATACGCAGTATTTT
cdr3_aa: CASSLVREADTQYF
d_call: NA
v_call: TRBV7-2
j_call: TRBJ2-3
clone_size: many

cdr3_nt: TGTGCCAGCAGCCCAACAGCGGGGGTACTTAGCGAGCAGTACTTC
cdr3_aa: CASSPTAGVLSEQYF
d_call: TRBD2
v_call: TRBV9
j_call: TRBJ2-7
clone_size: few

cdr3_nt: TGTGCCAGCAGCTGGCTAGGGACAGGCCTCGGGGAGACCCAGTTCTTC
cdr3_aa: CASSWLGTGLGETQFF
d_call: TRBD1
v_call: TRBV7-6
j_call: TRBJ2-1
clone_size: NA

cdr3_nt: TGCGCCAGCAGTTCCGGGACAACCGATAATGAAAAACTGTTTTTT
cdr3_aa: CASSSGTTDNEKLFF
d_call: NA
v_call: TRBV5-1
j_call: TRBJ1-4
clone_size: few

cdr3_nt: TGTGCCAGCAGCTTAGCATTGCGGGAAAACGAGCAGTACTTC
cdr3_aa: CASSLALRENEQYF
d_call: NA
v_call: TRBV7-9
j_call: TRBJ2-7
clone_size: NA

cdr3_nt: TGTGCCAGCAGCTGGACACAGGGCTACTATGGCTACACCTTC
cdr3_aa: CASSWTQGYYGYTF
d_call: NA
v_call: TRBV7-9
j_call: TRBJ1-2
clone_size: few

cdr3_nt: TGTGCCAGCAGCCCGTGGGAGACAATCTACGAGCAGTACTTC
cdr3_aa: CASSPWETIYEQYF
d_call: NA
v_call: TRBV14
j_call: TRBJ2-7
clone_size: few

cdr3_nt: TGTGCCAGCAGCTGGGGGACAACTGACGCCTACGAGCAGTACTTC
cdr3_aa: CASSWGTTDAYEQYF
d_call: NA
v_call: TRBV5-6
j_call: TRBJ2-7
clone_size: NA

cdr3_nt: TGTGCCAGCAGGGCCGGACTAGCGGCCTACAATGAGCAGTTCTTC
cdr3_aa: CASRAGLAAYNEQFF
d_call: TRBD2
v_call: TRBV3-1
j_call: TRBJ2-1
clone_size: NA

cdr3_nt: TGTGCCAGCAGCCCCCAGCCAGATACGCGGGCTGCGGCTACGCAGTATTTT
cdr3_aa: CASSPQPDTRAAATQYF
d_call: NA
v_call: TRBV9
j_call: TRBJ2-3
clone_size: few